The T cell receptor beta chain described here comes from a study of cytomegalovirus exposure and HLA in healthy donors. The V and J ends lost 4 bases and 7 bases respectively, with 18 bases between them. The length of the CDR3 is 15 residues. Germline values: CDR1 SNHLY, CDR2 FYNNEI. Findings and caveats of the study: Later analysis demonstrated an association between a missense DCLRE1C variant and TCR beta V- and J-gene trimming.

Notes on this clone: Its cognate antigen is unknown.

Though nominally healthy at sampling, donors likely had unrecorded immune exposures. PCR used 60 Vbeta primers and 13 Jbeta primers. Profiling relied on immunoSEQ multiplex PCR, and the TCRdb table lists in-frame clones only, not all of them. This sample contains approximately 71,000 clones. The V call is TRBV2, the J call TRBJ2-3; a possible D gene is TRBD2 (5 bases). Sequenced material: PBMCs. The TCR comes from a female donor in good health and CMV-seropositive. CDR3 in DNA: TGTGCCAGCAGTGTACAAGGAGGAGAAGAGTATACGCAGTATTTT. Translated: CASSVQGGEEYTQYF.